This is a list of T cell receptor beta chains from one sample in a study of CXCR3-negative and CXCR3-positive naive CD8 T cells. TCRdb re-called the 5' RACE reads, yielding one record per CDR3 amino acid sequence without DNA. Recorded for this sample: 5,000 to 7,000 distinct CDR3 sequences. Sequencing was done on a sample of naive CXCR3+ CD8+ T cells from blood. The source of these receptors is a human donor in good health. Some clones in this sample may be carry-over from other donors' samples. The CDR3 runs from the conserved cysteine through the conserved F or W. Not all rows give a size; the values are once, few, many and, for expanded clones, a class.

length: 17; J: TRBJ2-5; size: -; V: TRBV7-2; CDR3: CASSPLWLAGGQETQYF
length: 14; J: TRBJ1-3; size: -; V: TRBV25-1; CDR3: CASGGLSSGNTIYF
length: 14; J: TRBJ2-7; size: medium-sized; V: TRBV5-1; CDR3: CASSLGQGADEQYF
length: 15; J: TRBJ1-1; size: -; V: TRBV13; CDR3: CASSPGGRGHTEAFF
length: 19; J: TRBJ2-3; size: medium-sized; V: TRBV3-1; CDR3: CASSQEDKGQGTETDTQYF
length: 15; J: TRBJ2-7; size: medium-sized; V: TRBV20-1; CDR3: CSAKQDRGQQYEQYF
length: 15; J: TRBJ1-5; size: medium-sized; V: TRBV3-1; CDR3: CASSQDWGSNQPQHF
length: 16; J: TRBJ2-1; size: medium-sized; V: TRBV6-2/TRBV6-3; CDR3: CASSYPAVSSYNEQFF
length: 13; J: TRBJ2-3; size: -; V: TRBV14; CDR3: CASSQVPTDTQYF
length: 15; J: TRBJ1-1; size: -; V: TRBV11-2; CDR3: CASSTRQGKAPEAFF
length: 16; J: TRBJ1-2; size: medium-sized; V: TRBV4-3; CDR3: CASSQETQGLFYGYTF
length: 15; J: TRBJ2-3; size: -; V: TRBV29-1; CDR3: CSVEGWGANTDTQYF
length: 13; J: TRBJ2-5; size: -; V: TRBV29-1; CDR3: CSVEGLRVETQYF
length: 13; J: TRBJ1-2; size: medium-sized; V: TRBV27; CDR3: CASSLSGQRGYTF
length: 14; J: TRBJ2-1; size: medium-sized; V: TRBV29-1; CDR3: CSVEDPGSYNEQFF
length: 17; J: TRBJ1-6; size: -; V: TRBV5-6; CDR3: CASSLWSGYSGNSPLHF
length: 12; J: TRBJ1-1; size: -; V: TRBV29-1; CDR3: CSVVSGNTEAFF
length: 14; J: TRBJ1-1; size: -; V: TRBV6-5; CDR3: CASSYHSRNTEAFF
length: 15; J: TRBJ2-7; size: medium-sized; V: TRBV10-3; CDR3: CAISDYSGTSFEQYF
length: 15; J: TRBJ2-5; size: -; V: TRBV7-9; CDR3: CASSFGAGGRETQYF
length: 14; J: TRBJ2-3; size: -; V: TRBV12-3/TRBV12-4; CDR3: CASRQGSNTDTQYF
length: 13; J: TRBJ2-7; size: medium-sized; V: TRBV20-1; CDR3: CSAREQGAYEQYF
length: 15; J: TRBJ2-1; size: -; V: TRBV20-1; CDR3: CSAHTPGLEGDEQFF
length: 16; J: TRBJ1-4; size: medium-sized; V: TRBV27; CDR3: CASSITGAATNEKLFF
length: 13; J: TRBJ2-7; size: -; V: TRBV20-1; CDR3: CSARVMGQYEQYF
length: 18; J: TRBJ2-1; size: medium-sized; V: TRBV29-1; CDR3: CSVEPGMSPDSSYNEQFF
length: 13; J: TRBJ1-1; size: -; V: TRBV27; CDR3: CASSFSGQGRAFF
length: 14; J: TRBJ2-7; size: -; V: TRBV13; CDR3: CASSLARATREQFF
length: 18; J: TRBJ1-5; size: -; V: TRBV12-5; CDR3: CASGLVRLGGYNNQPQHF
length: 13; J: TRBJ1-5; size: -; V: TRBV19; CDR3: CASSIADGQPQHF
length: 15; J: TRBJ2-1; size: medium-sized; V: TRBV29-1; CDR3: CSVEDREGLLGEQFF
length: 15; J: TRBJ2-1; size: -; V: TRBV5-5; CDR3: CASSPIREAYNEQFF
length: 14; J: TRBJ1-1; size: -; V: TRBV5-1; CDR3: CASSLTGGNTEAFF
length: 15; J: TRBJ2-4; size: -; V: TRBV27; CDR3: CASSLRTEAKNIQYF
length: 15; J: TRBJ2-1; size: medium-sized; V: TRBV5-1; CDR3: CASSSTSGRIHEQFF
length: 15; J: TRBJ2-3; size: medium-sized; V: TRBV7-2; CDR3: CASSSPSGPSDTQYF
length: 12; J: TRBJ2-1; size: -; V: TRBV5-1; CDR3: CASSGEGYEQFF
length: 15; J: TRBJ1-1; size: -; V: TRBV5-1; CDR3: CASSWRLDGDTEAFF
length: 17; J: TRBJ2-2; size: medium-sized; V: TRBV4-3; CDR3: CASSLVGIAGEAGELFF
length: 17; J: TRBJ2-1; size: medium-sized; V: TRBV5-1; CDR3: CASSPGLAGLYYNEQFF
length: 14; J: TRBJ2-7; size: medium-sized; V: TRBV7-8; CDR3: CASSLGGATYEQYF
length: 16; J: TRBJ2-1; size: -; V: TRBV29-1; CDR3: CSVQGLAGLSYNEQFF
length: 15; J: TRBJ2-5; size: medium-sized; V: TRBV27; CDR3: CASGPSRGNQETQYF
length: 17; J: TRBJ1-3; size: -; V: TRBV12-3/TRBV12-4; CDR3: CASSASTGGETGNTIYF
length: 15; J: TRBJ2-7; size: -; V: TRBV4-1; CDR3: CASSPGLAGGHEQYF
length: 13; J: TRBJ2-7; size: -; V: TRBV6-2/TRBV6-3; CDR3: CAVSRAAVYEQYF
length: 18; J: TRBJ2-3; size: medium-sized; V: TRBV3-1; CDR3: CASSQHPLPATSTDTQYF
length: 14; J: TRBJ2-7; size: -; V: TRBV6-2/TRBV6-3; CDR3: CASSYDGSAYEQYF
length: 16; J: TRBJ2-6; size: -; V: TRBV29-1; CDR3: CSVEDHWGPGANVLTF
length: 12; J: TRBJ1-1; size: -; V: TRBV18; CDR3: CASSPLNTEAFF
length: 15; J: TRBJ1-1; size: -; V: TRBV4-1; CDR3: CASSQGTGLGTEAFF
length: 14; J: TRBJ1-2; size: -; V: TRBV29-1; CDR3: CSVEGSQEGYGYTF
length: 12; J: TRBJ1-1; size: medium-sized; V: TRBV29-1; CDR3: CSVEGRNTEAFF
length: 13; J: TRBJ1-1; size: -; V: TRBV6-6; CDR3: CASSTYMNTEAFF